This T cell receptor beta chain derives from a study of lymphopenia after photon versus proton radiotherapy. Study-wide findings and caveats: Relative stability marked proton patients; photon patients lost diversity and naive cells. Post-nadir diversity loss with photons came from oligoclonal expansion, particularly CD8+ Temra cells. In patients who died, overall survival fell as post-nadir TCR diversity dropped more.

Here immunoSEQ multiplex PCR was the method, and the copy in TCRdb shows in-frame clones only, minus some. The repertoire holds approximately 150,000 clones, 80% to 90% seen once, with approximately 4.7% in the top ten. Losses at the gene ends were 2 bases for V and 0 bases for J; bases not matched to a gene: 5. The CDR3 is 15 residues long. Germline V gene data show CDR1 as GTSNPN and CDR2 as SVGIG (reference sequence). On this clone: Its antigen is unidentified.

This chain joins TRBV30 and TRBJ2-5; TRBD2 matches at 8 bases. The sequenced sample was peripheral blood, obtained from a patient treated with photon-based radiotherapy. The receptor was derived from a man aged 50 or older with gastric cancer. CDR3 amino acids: CAWSFSGKYQETQYF. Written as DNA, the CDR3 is TGTGCCTGGAGTTTTAGCGGGAAGTACCAAGAGACCCAGTACTTC.